This is a list of T cell receptor beta chains from one sample in a study of graft-versus-host responses after intestinal transplantation. The repertoire was sequenced with immunoSEQ multiplex PCR; TCRdb's copy has only in-frame clones and lacks some. This sample has approximately 100,000 clones, with around 90% found just once. Antigen specificity for these receptors is unknown. The sequenced sample was unstimulated CD4+ T cells sorted from spleen or lymph node cells, obtained before intestinal transplant. Receptors were obtained from a human donor who received an intestinal transplant. Each CDR3 is given with its conserved first and last residue. The D gene is left open where the match is weak. Clone size is shown for a subset of rows, as once, few, many or a class of expanded clone.

V gene: TRBV9
J gene: TRBJ1-4
D gene: -
clone size: -
CDR3 DNA: TGTGCCAGCAGCGTAGAGGGGGAAAAACTGTTTTTT
CDR3 protein: CASSVEGEKLFF

V gene: TRBV10-2
J gene: TRBJ2-1
D gene: TRBD2
clone size: few
CDR3 DNA: TGCGCCAGCAGTGCCTCAAGCGGGGGGTCCTTACCTTACAATGAGCAGTTCTTC
CDR3 protein: CASSASSGGSLPYNEQFF

V gene: TRBV11-2
J gene: TRBJ2-7
D gene: -
clone size: -
CDR3 DNA: TGTGCCAGCAGCTTAGAATGGCCCTACGAGCAGTACTTC
CDR3 protein: CASSLEWPYEQYF

V gene: TRBV14
J gene: TRBJ2-7
D gene: -
clone size: -
CDR3 DNA: TGTGCCAGCAGCCATTCGGGGGTCGCCTTGTTCTACGAGCAGTACTTC
CDR3 protein: CASSHSGVALFYEQYF

V gene: TRBV7-9
J gene: TRBJ2-7
D gene: TRBD1
clone size: -
CDR3 DNA: TGTGCCAGCAGCTCCCATTACAGGGGGGACGAGCAGTACTTC
CDR3 protein: CASSSHYRGDEQYF

V gene: TRBV4-2
J gene: TRBJ2-7
D gene: -
clone size: -
CDR3 DNA: TGTGCCAGCAGCCCCCACCAAGGTGGACTGAACTACGAGCAGTACTTC
CDR3 protein: CASSPHQGGLNYEQYF

V gene: TRBV18
J gene: TRBJ2-2
D gene: TRBD1
clone size: -
CDR3 DNA: TGTGCCAGCTCACCACTCGGGACAGGGAACACCGGGGAGCTGTTTTTT
CDR3 protein: CASSPLGTGNTGELFF

V gene: TRBV19
J gene: TRBJ2-2
D gene: -
clone size: -
CDR3 DNA: TGTGCCAGTAGTAGCGGGAGGGAGCTGTTTTTT
CDR3 protein: CASSSGRELFF

V gene: TRBV7-9
J gene: TRBJ2-2
D gene: -
clone size: -
CDR3 DNA: TGTGCCAGCAGCTTAGGGCCCAGCACCGGGGAGCTGTTTTTT
CDR3 protein: CASSLGPSTGELFF

V gene: TRBV19
J gene: TRBJ2-2
D gene: TRBD2
clone size: once
CDR3 DNA: TGTGCCAGTAGTCCCAGGCAGCGGGGGGGCCCCTCGAACACCGGGGAGCTGTTTTTT
CDR3 protein: CASSPRQRGGPSNTGELFF

V gene: TRBV27
J gene: TRBJ1-6
D gene: -
clone size: -
CDR3 DNA: TGTGCCAGCAGTTTACGAGCCTCAAATTCACCCCTCCACTTT
CDR3 protein: CASSLRASNSPLHF

V gene: TRBV25-1
J gene: TRBJ2-1
D gene: TRBD2
clone size: -
CDR3 DNA: TGTGCCACCGCCTCGGGGGGGGGTTATGAGCAGTTCTTC
CDR3 protein: CATASGGGYEQFF

V gene: TRBV7-7
J gene: TRBJ1-5
D gene: -
clone size: -
CDR3 DNA: TGTGCTAGCAGCCCCCGACAGAACAATCAGCCCCAGCATTTT
CDR3 protein: CASSPRQNNQPQHF

V gene: TRBV10-2
J gene: TRBJ1-1
D gene: -
clone size: -
CDR3 DNA: TGCGCCAGCGCGAGGGCTTTGGGTGAAGCTTTCTTT
CDR3 protein: CASARALGEAFF

V gene: TRBV27
J gene: TRBJ1-3
D gene: -
clone size: -
CDR3 DNA: TGTGCCAGCAGTCTGCGGGGTCCACGGAGGAGCTCTGGAAACACCATATATTTT
CDR3 protein: CASSLRGPRRSSGNTIYF

V gene: TRBV7-9
J gene: TRBJ2-7
D gene: -
clone size: -
CDR3 DNA: TGTGCCAGCAGCTCACCAACAGGGGCGGGGTCCTACGAGCAGTACTTC
CDR3 protein: CASSSPTGAGSYEQYF

V gene: TRBV5-1
J gene: TRBJ1-2
D gene: -
clone size: once
CDR3 DNA: TGCGCCAGCAGCTTGGCCAGTCAGTCTGGCTACACCTTC
CDR3 protein: CASSLASQSGYTF

V gene: TRBV7-2
J gene: TRBJ2-7
D gene: TRBD1
clone size: -
CDR3 DNA: TGTGCCAGCAGCTTAGGGGCCGACAGGGGCCGCGAGCAGTACTTC
CDR3 protein: CASSLGADRGREQYF

V gene: TRBV11-1
J gene: TRBJ1-1
D gene: -
clone size: -
CDR3 DNA: TGTGCCAGCAGCTTAGCGGCAGGGCCCACTGAAGCTTTCTTT
CDR3 protein: CASSLAAGPTEAFF

V gene: TRBV7-2
J gene: TRBJ1-2
D gene: -
clone size: once
CDR3 DNA: TGTGCCAGCAGCCCGGACAGAAACTATGGCTACACCTTC
CDR3 protein: CASSPDRNYGYTF

V gene: TRBV10-2
J gene: TRBJ2-5
D gene: -
clone size: -
CDR3 DNA: TGCGCCAGCAGCCCCATCGGGCGGAGGTTGGAGACCCAGTACTTC
CDR3 protein: CASSPIGRRLETQYF